These 2 T cell receptor beta chains originate from one sample sequenced in a study of T cells in Graves' hyperthyroidism and ophthalmopathy. Amplified TCR beta CDR3 regions derived from RNA transcripts. First-round RT-PCR targeting the TCR CDR3 was performed with the HTBI primer set. Each CDR3 protein is one row after TCRdb ran MiXCR on the multiplex PCR reads. The sample carries 150,000 or so distinct CDR3 sequences, 9.4% recorded once. Material: blood. These receptors originate from a woman aged 18 to 35 with Graves' hyperthyroidism that later progressed to Graves' ophthalmopathy.

The chain is built from TRBV30 and TRBJ1-1, with TRBD1 matching over 9 bases. The CDR3 contains 14 residues. The junction had 2 bases not matched to a gene; V was cut back by 2 bases and J by 1 base. From germline, CDR1 is GTSNPN and CDR2 SVGIG (reference sequence). The CDR3 loop is CAWSRDRENTEAFF. Written as DNA, the CDR3 is TGTGCCTGGAGTAGGGACAGGGAGAACACTGAAGCTTTCTTT.

This clonotype was observed many times. This chain uses TRBV4-1 with TRBJ2-7; the D is unclear. Germline-derived CDR1 and CDR2 are MGHRA and YSYEKL. V lost 4 bases and J 0 bases, leaving 7 bases between the germline ends. The CDR3 runs 13 residues. The CDR3 DNA reads as TGCGCCAGCAGCCTGCAGGACTCCTACGAGCAGTACTTC. This translates into CASSLQDSYEQYF.